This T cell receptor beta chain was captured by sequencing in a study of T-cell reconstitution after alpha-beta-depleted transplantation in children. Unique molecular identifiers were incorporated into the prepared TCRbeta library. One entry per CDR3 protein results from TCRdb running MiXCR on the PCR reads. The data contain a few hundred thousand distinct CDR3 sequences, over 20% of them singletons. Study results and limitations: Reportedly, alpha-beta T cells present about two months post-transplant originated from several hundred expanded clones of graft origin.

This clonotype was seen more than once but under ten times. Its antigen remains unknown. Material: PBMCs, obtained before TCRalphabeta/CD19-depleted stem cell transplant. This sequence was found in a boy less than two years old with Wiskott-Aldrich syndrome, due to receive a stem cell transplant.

CDR3 region: CAIRRQEVYGYTF. CDR3 DNA: TGTGCCATCAGGCGACAGGAGGTCTATGGCTACACCTTC. The chain uses TRBV10-3 and TRBJ1-2; weak D call: TRBD1 (6 bases). Deletions cut 6 bases from V and 4 bases from J, with 12 bases between. Germline V gene sequence: CDR1 ENHRY, CDR2 SYGVKD. This CDR3 region has 13 residues.